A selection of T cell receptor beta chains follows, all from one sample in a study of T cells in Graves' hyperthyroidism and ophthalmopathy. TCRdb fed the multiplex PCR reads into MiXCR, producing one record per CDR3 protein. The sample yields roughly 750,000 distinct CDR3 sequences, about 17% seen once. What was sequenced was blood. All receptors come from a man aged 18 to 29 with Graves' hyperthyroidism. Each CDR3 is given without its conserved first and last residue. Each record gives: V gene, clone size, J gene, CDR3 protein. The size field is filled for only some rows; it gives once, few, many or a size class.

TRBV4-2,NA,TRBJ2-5,ASSQVYDPRATQY
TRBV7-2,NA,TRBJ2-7,ASRGSLGEQY
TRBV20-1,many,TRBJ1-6,SARPPGQQNSPLH
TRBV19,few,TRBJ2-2,ASIRTDLNTGELF
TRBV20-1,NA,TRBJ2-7,SAGAGLAGVDEQY
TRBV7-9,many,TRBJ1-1,ASSLMGGEAEAF
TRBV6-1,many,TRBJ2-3,ASSAGRGSEDTQY
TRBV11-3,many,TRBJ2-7,ASSPDRERYEQY
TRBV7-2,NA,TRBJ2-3,ASSLSLSLSDTQY
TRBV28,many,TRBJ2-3,ASSFASYDTDTQY
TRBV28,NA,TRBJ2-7,ASSFLRQSSYEQY
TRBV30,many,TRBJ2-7,AWSGPGYEQY
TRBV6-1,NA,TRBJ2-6,ATEGSSSGANVLT
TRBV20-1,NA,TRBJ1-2,SARGGGAGGNYGYT
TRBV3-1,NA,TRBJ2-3,ASSQPSDTQY
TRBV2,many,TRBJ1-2,ASSEEAGGFYGYT
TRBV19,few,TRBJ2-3,ASSMKPRGTDTQY
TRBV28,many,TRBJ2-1,ASTPGGGPYNEQF
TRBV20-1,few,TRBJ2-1,SARVLAGVEQF
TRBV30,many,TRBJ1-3,AWSVSVGNTIY
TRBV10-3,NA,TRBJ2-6,AISERSGANVLT
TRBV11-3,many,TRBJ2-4,ASRAEGAENIQY
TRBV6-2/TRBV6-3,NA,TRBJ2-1,ASTSMTCVVSYNEQF
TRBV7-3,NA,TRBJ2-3,ASSPGGSAPSGDTQY
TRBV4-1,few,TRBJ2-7,ASSQEGMSSYEQY
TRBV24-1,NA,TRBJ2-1,ATSDDVSNEQF
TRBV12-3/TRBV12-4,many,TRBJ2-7,ASSPRGTGLYEQY
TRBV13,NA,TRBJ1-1,ASSPQRTGATEAF
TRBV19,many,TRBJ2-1,ASFDGLEQF
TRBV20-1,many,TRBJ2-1,SASSGNYNEQF
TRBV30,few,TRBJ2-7,AWNSGGFGGYEQY
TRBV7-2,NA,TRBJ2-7,ASSPGVAASYEQY
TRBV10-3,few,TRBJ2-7,AIRASGSYLREQY
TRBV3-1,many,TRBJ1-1,ASSHVGRAINTEAF
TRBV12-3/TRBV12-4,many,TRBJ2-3,ASSLLAGTDTQY
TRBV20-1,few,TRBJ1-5,SAGRDQGQPQH
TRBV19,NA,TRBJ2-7,ASRSKGDEQY
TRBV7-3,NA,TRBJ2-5,ASSQVVGETQY
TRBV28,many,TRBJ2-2,ASSRTSGSAELF
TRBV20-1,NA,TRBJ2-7,SARAPSSTYEQY
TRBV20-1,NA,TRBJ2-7,SASGTMVIYEQY